Here is one T cell receptor beta chain with its context. This sample is part of a study of blood T cell repertoires in COVID-19. Overall study: The analysed material was cDNA or gDNA that came from T cells, B-cell-depleted T cells, or PBMCs.

The CDR3 is 17 amino acids. After removal of 5 bases from V and 3 bases from J, the junction contained 8 bases not matched to a gene. Germline V lookup: CDR1 SGHNT, CDR2 YENEEA. The table came from immunoSEQ multiplex PCR; TCRdb's copy has only in-frame clones and leaves some out. This sample yields over 300,000 clones, of which roughly 90% are seen a single time; 6.5% belongs to the top ten. Material: peripheral blood. This chain joins TRBV11-3 and TRBJ2-1; 12 bases agree with TRBD2. The clonotype comes from a man between 18 and 35 years old with active or convalescent COVID-19. The chain's CDR3 is CASSPRTSGILYNEQFF. In nucleotides, the CDR3 is TGTGCCAGCAGCCCCCGGACTAGCGGGATACTCTACAATGAGCAGTTCTTC.